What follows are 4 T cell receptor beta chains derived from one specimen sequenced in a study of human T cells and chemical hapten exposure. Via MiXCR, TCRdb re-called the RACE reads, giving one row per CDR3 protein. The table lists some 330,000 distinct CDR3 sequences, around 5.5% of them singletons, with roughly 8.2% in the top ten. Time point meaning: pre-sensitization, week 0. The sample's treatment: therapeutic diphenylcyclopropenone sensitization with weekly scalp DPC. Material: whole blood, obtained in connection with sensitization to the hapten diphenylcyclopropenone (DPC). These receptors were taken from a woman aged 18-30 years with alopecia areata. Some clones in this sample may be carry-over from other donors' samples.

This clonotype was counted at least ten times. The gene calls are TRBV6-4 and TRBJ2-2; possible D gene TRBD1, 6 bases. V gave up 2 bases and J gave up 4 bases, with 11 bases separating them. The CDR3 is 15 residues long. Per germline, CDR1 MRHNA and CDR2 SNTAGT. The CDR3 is CASSDEQGSTGELFF. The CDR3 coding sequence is TGTGCCAGCAGTGACGAACAGGGTAGCACCGGGGAGCTGTTTTTT.

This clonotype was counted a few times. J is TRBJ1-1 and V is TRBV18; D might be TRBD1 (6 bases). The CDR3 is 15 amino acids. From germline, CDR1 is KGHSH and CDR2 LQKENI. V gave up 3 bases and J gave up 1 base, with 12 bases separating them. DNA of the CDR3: TGTGCCAGCTCACCGCACAGGGATACGAACACTGAAGCTTTCTTT. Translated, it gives CASSPHRDTNTEAFF.

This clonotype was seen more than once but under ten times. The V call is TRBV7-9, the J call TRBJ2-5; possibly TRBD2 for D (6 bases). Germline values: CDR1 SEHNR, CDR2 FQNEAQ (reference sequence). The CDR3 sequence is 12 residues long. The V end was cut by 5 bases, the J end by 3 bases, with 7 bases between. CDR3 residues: CASSRGEETQYF. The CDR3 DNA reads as TGTGCCAGCAGCCGCGGGGAAGAGACCCAGTACTTC.

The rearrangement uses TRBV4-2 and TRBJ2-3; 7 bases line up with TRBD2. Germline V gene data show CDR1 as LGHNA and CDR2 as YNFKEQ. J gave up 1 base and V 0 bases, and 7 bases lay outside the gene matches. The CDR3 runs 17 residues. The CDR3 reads CASSQDQAGEGTDTQYF. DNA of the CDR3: TGTGCCAGCAGCCAAGATCAGGCGGGGGAAGGCACAGATACGCAGTATTTT.